This entry lists 6 T cell receptor beta chains sequenced from one sample in a study of Graves' ophthalmopathy and Graves' hyperthyroidism. Amplification of the TCR beta CDR3 regions used RNA transcripts (as template). The library came from an HTBI-primed first-round RT-PCR and a second-round multiplex PCR. One entry per CDR3 protein results from TCRdb running MiXCR on the multiplex PCR reads. The repertoire includes 400,000 to 450,000 distinct CDR3 sequences, 20% to 25% of them detected once, and roughly 3% sits in the top ten. Sequenced: peripheral blood. These receptors were obtained from a woman aged 18 to 35 with stable Graves' hyperthyroidism.

This clonotype was counted ten times or more. The genes are TRBV6-5 and TRBJ2-2; 7 nucleotides align to TRBD1. V lost 7 bases, J lost 7 bases, and 6 bases stayed unmatched. Germline assignment: CDR1 MNHEY and CDR2 SVGAGI. The CDR3 covers 13 residues. CDR3 coding DNA: TGTGCCAGCATCGAGGGGGCCGGCGGGGAGCTGTTTTTT. It is translated as CASIEGAGGELFF.

This clonotype came up many times. This chain joins TRBV30 and TRBJ2-2; 11 bases match TRBD2. Germline V gives CDR1 GTSNPN, CDR2 SVGIG (reference sequence). V shed 2 bases, J shed 7 bases, and the junction held 3 bases outside the gene matches. The CDR3 has 14 residues. The DNA of the CDR3 is TGTGCCTGGAGTACACTAGCGGGAGTCGGGGAGCTGTTTTTT. Amino acids: CAWSTLAGVGELFF. The entire variable domain, with the rest obtained from reference TRBV30 and TRBJ2-2, is as follows: SQTIHQWPATLVQPVGSPLSLECTVEGTSNPNLYWYRQAAGRGLQLLFYSVGIGQISSEVPQNLSASRPQDRQFILSSKKLLLSDSGFYLCAWSTLAGVGELFFGEGSRLTVL.

This clonotype has ten or more counts. The CDR3 loop is CASSYVRVSPLHF. CDR3 DNA: TGTGCCAGCAGTTACGTACGGGTTTCACCCCTCCACTTT. V gene TRBV6-2 or TRBV6-3 combines with J gene TRBJ1-6; D unclear. This CDR3 region has 13 residues. Germline V lookup: CDR1 MNHEY, CDR2 SVGEGT. Trimming left V 2 bases short and J 9 bases short, with 8 bases between.

Ten or more counts support this clonotype. J is TRBJ1-2 and V is TRBV18; unclear D gene. This CDR3 has 15 amino acids. Trimming shortened V by 3 bases and J by 0 bases, and 11 bases separated the two germline ends. Germline-derived CDR1 and CDR2 are KGHSH and LQKENI. As DNA, the CDR3 is TGTGCCAGCTCACCTAGGACGGAAGCTAACTATGGCTACACCTTC. Its translation is CASSPRTEANYGYTF.

This clonotype was seen many times. J is TRBJ2-7 and V is TRBV7-8, with D possibly TRBD2 on 5 matching bases. The germline CDR1 and CDR2 sequences are SGHVS and FQNEAQ. The length of the CDR3 is 16 residues. Deletions cut 4 bases from V and 3 bases from J, with 19 bases between. CDR3 sequence: CASSYHRLGLFYEQYF. The CDR3 DNA is TGTGCCAGCAGCTACCATCGACTTGGACTCTTCTACGAGCAGTACTTC. Supplemented by reference TRBV7-8 and TRBJ2-7, the full variable domain reads GAGVSQSPRYKVAKRGQDVALRCDPISGHVSLFWYQQALGQGPEFLTYFQNEAQLDKSGLPSDRFFAERPEGSVSTLKIQRTQQEDSAVYLCASSYHRLGLFYEQYFGPGTRLTVT.

In its sample, this clonotype was seen many times. The V gene is TRBV30, the J gene TRBJ1-1; D ambiguous. Trimming took off 4 bases at V and 0 bases at J, with 6 bases between the two ends. The CDR3 has 12 residues. Per the germline V gene, CDR1 is GTSNPN and CDR2 is SVGIG (reference sequence). Here the CDR3 reads CAWTGMNTEAFF. Here the CDR3 DNA reads TGTGCCTGGACGGGCATGAACACTGAAGCTTTCTTT.